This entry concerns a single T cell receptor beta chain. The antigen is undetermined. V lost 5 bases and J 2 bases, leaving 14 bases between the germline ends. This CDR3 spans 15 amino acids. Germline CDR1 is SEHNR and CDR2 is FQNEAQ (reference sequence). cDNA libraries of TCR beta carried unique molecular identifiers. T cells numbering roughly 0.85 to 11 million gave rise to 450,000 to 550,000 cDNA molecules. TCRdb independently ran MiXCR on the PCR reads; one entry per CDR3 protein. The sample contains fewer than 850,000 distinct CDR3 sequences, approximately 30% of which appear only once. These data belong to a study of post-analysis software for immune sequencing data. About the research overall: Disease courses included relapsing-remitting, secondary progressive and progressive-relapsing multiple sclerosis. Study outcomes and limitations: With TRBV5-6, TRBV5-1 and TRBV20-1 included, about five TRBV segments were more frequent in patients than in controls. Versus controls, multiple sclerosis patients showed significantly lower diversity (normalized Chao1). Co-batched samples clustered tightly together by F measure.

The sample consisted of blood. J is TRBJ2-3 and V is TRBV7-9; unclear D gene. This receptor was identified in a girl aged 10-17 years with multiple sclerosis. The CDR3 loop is CASSHMASFTDTQYF. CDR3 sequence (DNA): TGTGCCAGCAGCCACATGGCCAGCTTCACAGATACGCAGTATTTT.